This T cell receptor beta chain is from a study of T cells in women clearing cervical HPV infection. Turning to the study itself: Control women cleared a single incident HPV16 infection within 12 months.

Produced via immunoSEQ multiplex PCR; TCRdb's table is partial and in-frame only. This repertoire comprises fewer than 35,000 clones; its ten largest clones make up over 3%. Germline-derived CDR1 and CDR2 are DFQATT and SNEGSKA (reference sequence). There are 14 residues in the CDR3. Trimming left V 1 base short and J 5 bases short, with 14 bases between. All donors had a single incident cervical HPV16 infection, not prevalent. Comments on this clone: The antigen remains undetermined. The missing CDR3 end, 3 residues past where the read stops, is filled in from the germline J gene.

Study conclusions and caveats: T-cell numbers per sample were unknown and may explain richness differences. Cases and controls were distinguished at AUC just under 0.85 by richness and V genes.

Sequenced: blood buffy coat. The TCR originated in a woman aged 18-70 years with a cervical HPV16 infection that either progressed to CIN3+ or cleared (not recorded which). The chain couples TRBV20-1 to TRBJ1-1, with D possibly TRBD1 on 6 matching bases. CDR3 region: CSARGNRAWTEAFF. CDR3 DNA, as far as it was read: TGCAGTGCTAGAGGGAACAGGGCTTGGACTGAA.